What follows are 5 T cell receptor beta chains derived from one specimen sequenced in a study of CD8+ T cells in alopecia areata. Sequencing used cDNA as its template, made by extracting RNA and reverse transcribing it. Measured with immunoSEQ multiplex PCR; TCRdb has only the in-frame clones, and not every one. The table includes 100,000 to 140,000 clones, over 80% detected once. Regarding treatment: oral pan-JAK inhibitor, 5-10 mg twice daily. The sequencing here drew on CD8+ T cells sorted from blood, taken at week 24, from a patient treated with tofacitinib. The source of these receptors is a human donor with alopecia areata.

The rearrangement links TRBV14 to TRBJ2-1; 10 bases line up with TRBD2. CDR3 length: 18 residues. CDR1 and CDR2 (germline): SGHDN, FVKESK. V lost 1 base to trimming and J lost 2 bases; unmatched junction nucleotides: 8. CDR3 sequence (DNA): TGTGCCAGCAGCCAAGTTGGTAGCGGGGGGCCTGCCTACAATGAGCAGTTCTTC. Translation gives CASSQVGSGGPAYNEQFF.

The CDR3 protein is CASSQGTGRDEQYF. CDR3 coding DNA: TGCGCCAGCAGCCAAGGGACAGGGAGGGACGAGCAGTACTTC. The chain recombines TRBV4-1 with TRBJ2-7, with D tentatively TRBD1 (8 bases). CDR3 length: 14 amino acids. CDR1 is MGHRA, CDR2 YSYEKL, per germline. Trimming shortened V by 1 base and J by 5 bases, and 12 bases separated the two germline ends.

The chain employs TRBV7-9 and TRBJ1-5; 7 bases fit TRBD1. The germline CDR1 and CDR2 sequences are SEHNR and FQNEAQ (reference sequence). This CDR3 is 17 amino acids long. V trimming: 1 base; J trimming: 1 base; junction bases outside the gene matches: 7. The CDR3 reads CASSLGGGRGSNQPQHF. CDR3 nucleotide sequence: TGTGCCAGCAGCTTAGGTGGGGGCAGGGGGAGCAATCAGCCCCAGCATTTT.

The V and J genes are TRBV27 and TRBJ1-1, with D perhaps matching TRBD1 (5 bases). This CDR3 is built from 15 residues. Trimming pared 7 bases from V and 4 bases from J, leaving 19 bases between. The germline gives CDR1 MNHEY, CDR2 SMNVEV (reference sequence). The CDR3 DNA is TGTGCCAGCAACACCTTCGAAGCGGGGGTCACTGAAGCTTTCTTT. Protein: CASNTFEAGVTEAFF.

This clone is a singleton in its sample. This rearrangement joins TRBV11-2 to TRBJ2-3; D remains ambiguous. The CDR3 covers 14 residues. The germline CDR1 and CDR2 sequences are SGHAT and FQNNGV. V dropped 4 bases and J dropped 5 bases, with 13 bases sitting between them. CDR3 residues: CASSSVGFGDTQYF. In nucleotides, the CDR3 is TGTGCCAGCAGCTCCGTAGGGTTTGGAGATACGCAGTATTTT.